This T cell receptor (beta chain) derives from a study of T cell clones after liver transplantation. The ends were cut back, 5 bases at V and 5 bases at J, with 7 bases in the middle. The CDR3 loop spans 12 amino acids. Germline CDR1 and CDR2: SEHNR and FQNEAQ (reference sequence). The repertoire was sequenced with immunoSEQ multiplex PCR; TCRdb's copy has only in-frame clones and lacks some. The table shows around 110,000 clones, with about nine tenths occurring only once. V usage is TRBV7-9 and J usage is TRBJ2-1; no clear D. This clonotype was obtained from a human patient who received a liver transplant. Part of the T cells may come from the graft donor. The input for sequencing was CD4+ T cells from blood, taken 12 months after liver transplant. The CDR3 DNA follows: TGTGCCAGCAGCCAGGACCACAATGAGCAGTTCTTC. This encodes CASSQDHNEQFF.